These T cell receptor beta chains were read from a single sample in a study of T-cell reconstitution after alpha-beta-depleted transplantation in children. From the PCR reads, TCRdb called clonotypes with MiXCR, one entry per CDR3 protein. The table shows 400,000 to 500,000 distinct CDR3 sequences, with roughly a tenth occurring only once. This sample comprised PBMCs from the stem cell graft donor, obtained from the stem cell graft. These receptors came from a human donor who donated a stem cell graft to a child with acute myeloid leukemia. Each CDR3 is given with its conserved first and last residue. A D gene is named only where the DNA matches it firmly. A clone size is listed for some rows: how often the clone was seen (once, few, many), or a class if it is expanded.

clone_size: few
v_call: TRBV20-1
j_call: TRBJ2-7
d_call: TRBD2
cdr3_nt: TGCAGTGCTAGCACCGGGACTAGCGGGATCTACGAGCAGTACTTC
cdr3_aa: CSASTGTSGIYEQYF

clone_size: .
v_call: TRBV20-1
j_call: TRBJ2-7
d_call: .
cdr3_nt: TGCAGTGCTAGAGCCGACCGGGACTCAGAGCAGTACTTC
cdr3_aa: CSARADRDSEQYF

clone_size: .
v_call: TRBV5-1
j_call: TRBJ2-1
d_call: TRBD2
cdr3_nt: TGCGCCAGCAGCCCCCCTAGCGGCGGAAGCAATGAGCAGTTCTTC
cdr3_aa: CASSPPSGGSNEQFF

clone_size: few
v_call: TRBV9
j_call: TRBJ2-1
d_call: .
cdr3_nt: TGTGCCAGCAGCCCAACCGGGCAGAACAATGAGCAGTTCTTC
cdr3_aa: CASSPTGQNNEQFF

clone_size: many
v_call: TRBV5-6
j_call: TRBJ2-3
d_call: .
cdr3_nt: TGTGCCAGCAGCCCTAAGACGGCCCATAGCACAGATACGCAGTATTTT
cdr3_aa: CASSPKTAHSTDTQYF

clone_size: few
v_call: TRBV9
j_call: TRBJ2-2
d_call: TRBD1
cdr3_nt: TGTGCCAGCAGCGGTTCCGGACAGGGGGTCCCTCGGCCCGGGGAGCTGTTTTTT
cdr3_aa: CASSGSGQGVPRPGELFF

clone_size: many
v_call: TRBV29-1
j_call: TRBJ2-1
d_call: .
cdr3_nt: TGCAGCGTTGAAGGGAGTGGTGATGAGCAGTTCTTC
cdr3_aa: CSVEGSGDEQFF

clone_size: few
v_call: TRBV20-1
j_call: TRBJ2-3
d_call: TRBD1
cdr3_nt: TGCAGTGCTAGTAGGGGACAGGGGGCTCCAGATACGCAGTATTTT
cdr3_aa: CSASRGQGAPDTQYF

clone_size: few
v_call: TRBV20-1
j_call: TRBJ2-3
d_call: TRBD1
cdr3_nt: TGCAGTGCTAGGGCCGAAGGGACAGGGGCCGCGCAGTATTTT
cdr3_aa: CSARAEGTGAAQYF

clone_size: .
v_call: TRBV29-1
j_call: TRBJ1-2
d_call: TRBD1
cdr3_nt: TGCAGCGTACTAAACAGGGGCTCCTATGGCTACACCTTC
cdr3_aa: CSVLNRGSYGYTF

clone_size: many
v_call: TRBV5-1
j_call: TRBJ2-5
d_call: TRBD1
cdr3_nt: TGCGCCAGCAGCTTGCAAGGACAGGTCCAAGAGACCCAGTACTTC
cdr3_aa: CASSLQGQVQETQYF

clone_size: many
v_call: TRBV29-1
j_call: TRBJ2-1
d_call: .
cdr3_nt: TGCAGCGTCGGGCCAGGGAACTACAATGAGCAGTTCTTC
cdr3_aa: CSVGPGNYNEQFF

clone_size: .
v_call: TRBV19
j_call: TRBJ1-2
d_call: .
cdr3_nt: TGTGCCAGTAGTATTCCGGGGATGGATGGCTACACCTTC
cdr3_aa: CASSIPGMDGYTF

clone_size: many
v_call: TRBV4-1
j_call: TRBJ2-1
d_call: .
cdr3_nt: TGCGCCAGCAGCCAACAAGAACAGGGCAGCAATGAGCAGTTCTTC
cdr3_aa: CASSQQEQGSNEQFF

clone_size: many
v_call: TRBV20-1
j_call: TRBJ1-4
d_call: TRBD1
cdr3_nt: TGCAGTGCTAGGTATAGGGACAGGCACGAAAAACTGTTTTTT
cdr3_aa: CSARYRDRHEKLFF

clone_size: .
v_call: TRBV7-9
j_call: TRBJ1-1
d_call: .
cdr3_nt: TGTGCCAGCAGCTTAAAGGTCTCGGGTGAAGCTTTCTTT
cdr3_aa: CASSLKVSGEAFF

clone_size: .
v_call: TRBV5-1
j_call: TRBJ1-4
d_call: .
cdr3_nt: TGCGCCAGCAGCCGTACCGGACAGCCTGAAGAACTGTTTTTT
cdr3_aa: CASSRTGQPEELFF

clone_size: few
v_call: TRBV7-6
j_call: TRBJ1-2
d_call: .
cdr3_nt: TGTGCCAGCAGCTTAGCGCCAGAGGTCGGCTATGGCTACACCTTC
cdr3_aa: CASSLAPEVGYGYTF

clone_size: .
v_call: TRBV18
j_call: TRBJ2-1
d_call: TRBD2
cdr3_nt: TGTGCCAGCTCACAGGGACTACCAGCTATCTACAATGAGCAGTTCTTC
cdr3_aa: CASSQGLPAIYNEQFF

clone_size: many
v_call: TRBV5-1
j_call: TRBJ2-3
d_call: .
cdr3_nt: TGCGCCAGCAGAGCAGGCTACACAGATACGCAGTATTTT
cdr3_aa: CASRAGYTDTQYF

clone_size: few
v_call: TRBV11-2
j_call: TRBJ1-4
d_call: .
cdr3_nt: TGTGCCAGCAGCCGGGGGGATGCATTTAATGAAAAACTGTTTTTT
cdr3_aa: CASSRGDAFNEKLFF

clone_size: many
v_call: TRBV7-9
j_call: TRBJ2-7
d_call: TRBD2
cdr3_nt: TGTGCCAGCACTTCCTCGGGGGGAGAGCAGTACTTC
cdr3_aa: CASTSSGGEQYF

clone_size: .
v_call: TRBV9
j_call: TRBJ2-2
d_call: .
cdr3_nt: TGTGCCAGCAGCGGGACCTCGGGGGCGGTCGCCGGGGAGCTGTTTTTT
cdr3_aa: CASSGTSGAVAGELFF

clone_size: few
v_call: TRBV20-1
j_call: TRBJ1-3
d_call: TRBD1
cdr3_nt: TGCAGTGCGGCCAGATTCAGGACAGGCCGCTCTGGAAACACCATATATTTT
cdr3_aa: CSAARFRTGRSGNTIYF

clone_size: few
v_call: TRBV15
j_call: TRBJ1-4
d_call: .
cdr3_nt: TGTGCCACCAGCAGAGATGGGGAGTTACTGTTTTTT
cdr3_aa: CATSRDGELLFF

clone_size: .
v_call: TRBV5-1
j_call: TRBJ2-1
d_call: .
cdr3_nt: TGCGCCAGCAGCCTTGCTGACCCAACAGAGAATGAGCAGTTCTTC
cdr3_aa: CASSLADPTENEQFF

clone_size: .
v_call: TRBV7-6
j_call: TRBJ1-6
d_call: .
cdr3_nt: TGTGCCAGCAGACGGTCCGGGACACTGAATTCACCCCTCCACTTT
cdr3_aa: CASRRSGTLNSPLHF

clone_size: few
v_call: TRBV29-1
j_call: TRBJ1-4
d_call: .
cdr3_nt: TGCAGCGTACCCGGGCCTCAGGGCGGTGAAAAACTGTTTTTT
cdr3_aa: CSVPGPQGGEKLFF

clone_size: many
v_call: TRBV5-1
j_call: TRBJ2-3
d_call: .
cdr3_nt: TGCGCCAGCACCTTAGCTGGAGATACGCAGTATTTT
cdr3_aa: CASTLAGDTQYF

clone_size: .
v_call: TRBV9
j_call: TRBJ1-2
d_call: TRBD1
cdr3_nt: TGTGCCAGCAGCCCTACAGACAGGGCGATTAACTATGGCTACACCTTC
cdr3_aa: CASSPTDRAINYGYTF

clone_size: .
v_call: TRBV11-1
j_call: TRBJ2-5
d_call: .
cdr3_nt: TGTGCCAGCAGCTTGCGGCTAAAAGAGACCCAGTACTTC
cdr3_aa: CASSLRLKETQYF

clone_size: few
v_call: TRBV5-6
j_call: TRBJ2-1
d_call: TRBD2
cdr3_nt: TGTGCCAGCATCCCCGGACTAGCGGGGGAGAAGAGCTCCTACAATGAGCAGTTCTTC
cdr3_aa: CASIPGLAGEKSSYNEQFF

clone_size: many
v_call: TRBV12-3/TRBV12-4
j_call: TRBJ1-2
d_call: .
cdr3_nt: TGTGCCAGCGAGGGGTCGGGCTACACCTTC
cdr3_aa: CASEGSGYTF

clone_size: .
v_call: TRBV9
j_call: TRBJ2-5
d_call: .
cdr3_nt: TGTGCCAGCAGCCCCCACACGGGGGAGACCCAGTACTTC
cdr3_aa: CASSPHTGETQYF

clone_size: .
v_call: TRBV6-1
j_call: TRBJ1-3
d_call: TRBD1
cdr3_nt: TGTGCCAGCAGACTGACAGGGGATTCTGGAAACACCATATATTTT
cdr3_aa: CASRLTGDSGNTIYF

clone_size: .
v_call: TRBV7-9
j_call: TRBJ2-7
d_call: TRBD1
cdr3_nt: TGTGCCAGCAGCCTTCAGGGGGCGGTGTACGAGCAGTACTTC
cdr3_aa: CASSLQGAVYEQYF

clone_size: few
v_call: TRBV24-1
j_call: TRBJ2-7
d_call: TRBD1
cdr3_nt: TGTGCCACCAGTGACACCGACAGGGGGTCTCCGATTGGTGTATACGAGCAGTACTTC
cdr3_aa: CATSDTDRGSPIGVYEQYF

clone_size: many
v_call: TRBV4-2
j_call: TRBJ2-1
d_call: .
cdr3_nt: TGTGCCAGCAGCCAAGATGTCAATGAGCAGTTCTTC
cdr3_aa: CASSQDVNEQFF

clone_size: few
v_call: TRBV21-1
j_call: TRBJ1-2
d_call: .
cdr3_nt: TGTGCCAGCAGCAAACAAGTGCCGACAGGGGGCCTTGGCTACACCTTC
cdr3_aa: CASSKQVPTGGLGYTF

clone_size: many
v_call: TRBV29-1
j_call: TRBJ2-2
d_call: TRBD1
cdr3_nt: TGCAGCGTCAAAGGACGGGACAGGGGCGACACCGGGGAGCTGTTTTTT
cdr3_aa: CSVKGRDRGDTGELFF

clone_size: .
v_call: TRBV6-5
j_call: TRBJ2-2
d_call: .
cdr3_nt: TGTGCCAGCAGTTACCCTGACGGCAGGCCGAACACCGGGGAGCTGTTTTTT
cdr3_aa: CASSYPDGRPNTGELFF

clone_size: many
v_call: TRBV13
j_call: TRBJ2-1
d_call: TRBD1
cdr3_nt: TGTGCCAGCAGCGGTGACGGCAGGGGGTACAATGAGCAGTTCTTC
cdr3_aa: CASSGDGRGYNEQFF

clone_size: .
v_call: TRBV10-3
j_call: TRBJ2-2
d_call: .
cdr3_nt: TGTGCCATCAGTGAATGGCAGGGTGACACCGGGGAGCTGTTTTTT
cdr3_aa: CAISEWQGDTGELFF

clone_size: .
v_call: TRBV7-7
j_call: TRBJ2-1
d_call: .
cdr3_nt: TGTGCTAGCAGCTCATTCAGCAATGAGCAGTTCTTC
cdr3_aa: CASSSFSNEQFF

clone_size: many
v_call: TRBV20-1
j_call: TRBJ2-1
d_call: .
cdr3_nt: TGCAGTGCTAGAGATCCGAACAATGAGCAGTTCTTC
cdr3_aa: CSARDPNNEQFF

clone_size: .
v_call: TRBV5-1
j_call: TRBJ2-5
d_call: TRBD1
cdr3_nt: TGCGCCAGCAGCTTTACCGGGACAGGGGTCGGAGAGACCCAGTACTTC
cdr3_aa: CASSFTGTGVGETQYF

clone_size: .
v_call: TRBV5-1
j_call: TRBJ1-1
d_call: .
cdr3_nt: TGCGCCAGCAGCTTAACGACGTCGGGGGGCACTGAAGCTTTCTTT
cdr3_aa: CASSLTTSGGTEAFF

clone_size: few
v_call: TRBV7-2
j_call: TRBJ2-4
d_call: TRBD1
cdr3_nt: TGTGCCAGCAGCCAGACAGGGGAAATAGCCAAAAACATTCAGTACTTC
cdr3_aa: CASSQTGEIAKNIQYF

clone_size: few
v_call: TRBV12-3/TRBV12-4
j_call: TRBJ2-1
d_call: .
cdr3_nt: TGTGCCAGCAGTATGTACGAGGTGTATGAGCAGTTCTTC
cdr3_aa: CASSMYEVYEQFF

clone_size: few
v_call: TRBV20-1
j_call: TRBJ2-1
d_call: TRBD2
cdr3_nt: TGCAGTGCTAGACCTTCGGGACTAGCTATTTACAATGAGCAGTTCTTC
cdr3_aa: CSARPSGLAIYNEQFF

clone_size: few
v_call: TRBV27
j_call: TRBJ1-4
d_call: .
cdr3_nt: TGTGCCAGCAGTTTTAGCTTAGGTGAAAAACTGTTTTTT
cdr3_aa: CASSFSLGEKLFF

clone_size: .
v_call: TRBV10-3
j_call: TRBJ1-2
d_call: .
cdr3_nt: TGTGCCATCAGTGAGTCGGCGCAGGGCGGCGATGGCTACACCTTC
cdr3_aa: CAISESAQGGDGYTF

clone_size: .
v_call: TRBV5-5
j_call: TRBJ1-5
d_call: .
cdr3_nt: TGTGCCAGCAGCTTCGAAACCTCTCTAAAGCCCCAGCATTTT
cdr3_aa: CASSFETSLKPQHF

clone_size: few
v_call: TRBV5-1
j_call: TRBJ2-2
d_call: .
cdr3_nt: TGCGCCAGCAGGAGGATCGCGAACACCGGGGAGCTGTTTTTT
cdr3_aa: CASRRIANTGELFF

clone_size: .
v_call: TRBV12-3/TRBV12-4
j_call: TRBJ1-5
d_call: .
cdr3_nt: TGTGCCAGCAGTTTAGCTGGTCCGGGGATTCAGCCCCAGCATTTT
cdr3_aa: CASSLAGPGIQPQHF

clone_size: .
v_call: TRBV5-5
j_call: TRBJ1-2
d_call: .
cdr3_nt: TGTGCCAGCAGCTGGGCCGGGACGCTTGGCTACACCTTC
cdr3_aa: CASSWAGTLGYTF

clone_size: many
v_call: TRBV29-1
j_call: TRBJ1-2
d_call: .
cdr3_nt: TGCAGCGTTGAAAAGCAGGCTAACTATGGCTACACCTTC
cdr3_aa: CSVEKQANYGYTF

clone_size: .
v_call: TRBV5-1
j_call: TRBJ2-1
d_call: .
cdr3_nt: TGCGCCAGCAGCTTCGAATCTGGGTTCAATGAGCAGTTCTTC
cdr3_aa: CASSFESGFNEQFF

clone_size: .
v_call: TRBV19
j_call: TRBJ1-2
d_call: TRBD1
cdr3_nt: TGTGCCACCTCAGGGGGATATGGCTACACCTTC
cdr3_aa: CATSGGYGYTF

clone_size: once
v_call: TRBV21-1
j_call: TRBJ1-5
d_call: .
cdr3_nt: .
cdr3_aa: CASSKEGRDRVGWGNQPQHF